The present TCR beta chain was sequenced within a study of blood T cell repertoires in COVID-19. Background on the study: T cells, B-cell-depleted T cells, or PBMCs supplied cDNA or gDNA.

Concerning this clone itself: Germline and junction disagree at one end, which may indicate a read error.

The CDR3 is 13 amino acids. Sequencing was performed with immunoSEQ multiplex PCR; in TCRdb, only in-frame clones are kept and a portion is missing. The profile shows roughly 190,000 clones, about 83% of them singletons. The sequence came from a middle-aged man with active or convalescent COVID-19. This sequence joins TRBV12-3 or TRBV12-4 and TRBJ1-2, with TRBD1 matching over 9 bases. Sequencing input: peripheral blood. CDR3 coding DNA: TGTGCCAGCAGTTTTGGACAGGGGTATGACTACACCTTC. It translates to CASSFGQGYDYTF.